Shown below are 8 T cell receptor beta chains from a single sample sequenced in a study of blood T cell repertoires in COVID-19. Some clones are missing from TCRdb's copy, which holds only in-frame ones; the method was immunoSEQ multiplex PCR. This table has tens of thousands of clones, 85% to 90% appearing once. The sequencing input was peripheral blood. The receptors derive from a human donor in a cohort sampled during active COVID-19.

As for this clone: Other nucleotide sequences from this sample produce the same CDR3. The V call is TRBV5-1, the J call TRBJ1-5; D perhaps matches TRBD1 (6 bases). CDR1 is SGHRS and CDR2 is YFSETQ in the germline V gene. The CDR3 runs 14 residues. V dropped 0 bases and J dropped 4 bases, with 8 bases sitting between them. The CDR3 DNA reads as TGCGCCAGCAGCTTGGGGACAGAAAATCAGCCCCAGCATTTT. It yields the protein CASSLGTENQPQHF. The whole variable domain, filled in from reference TRBV5-1 and TRBJ1-5, reads KAGVTQTPRYLIKTRGQQVTLSCSPISGHRSVSWYQQTPGQGLQFLFEYFSETQRNKGNFPGRFSGRQFSNSRSEMNVSTLELGDSALYLCASSLGTENQPQHFGDGTRLSIL.

Only a few counts were recorded for this clone. In DNA, the CDR3 is TGTGCCTGGAGTATGAGGCTAGCGGGATCCCAGTTCTTC. Amino acid sequence: CAWSMRLAGSQFF. The chain uses TRBV30 and TRBJ2-1; 9 bases align to TRBD2. CDR1 and CDR2 from the germline V gene are GTSNPN and SVGIG (reference sequence). Trimming cost V 2 bases and J 13 bases; bases outside gene matches: 9. The length of the CDR3 is 13 residues.

The rearrangement joins TRBV7-9 to TRBJ2-1; no clear D gene. CDR1 is SEHNR, CDR2 FQNEAQ, per germline (reference sequence). CDR3 length: 15 amino acids. V was clipped by 1 base and J by 0 bases, with 7 bases between them. The CDR3 region is CASSLERVSYNEQFF. The CDR3 bases are TGTGCCAGCAGCTTAGAACGGGTCTCCTACAATGAGCAGTTCTTC.

The chain has TRBV10-1 and TRBJ2-1, with a possible D match to TRBD1 (6 bases). V lost 5 bases and J 5 bases, leaving 13 bases between the germline ends. The CDR3 is made up of 14 amino acids. Germline CDR1 WNHNN, CDR2 SYGVQD (reference sequence). The CDR3 sequence: CASSTGQRDNEQFF. Here the CDR3 DNA reads TGCGCCAGCAGTACTGGACAGAGGGACAATGAGCAGTTCTTC.

In its sample, this clone was seen a few times. The V and J genes are TRBV3-1 (or the pseudogene TRBV3-2) and TRBJ2-7, with 11 bases identical to TRBD1. Germline V lookup: CDR1 LGHDT, CDR2 YNNKEL (reference sequence). The CDR3 is made up of 15 amino acids. Trimming cost V 5 bases and J 1 base; bases outside gene matches: 4. CDR3 loop: CASSSRDRGSYEQYF. The CDR3 DNA reads as TGTGCCAGCAGCTCCCGGGACAGGGGGTCCTACGAGCAGTACTTC.

J is TRBJ2-3 and V is TRBV29-1; maybe TRBD1 (6 bases). This CDR3 is built from 12 residues. The ends were cut back, 3 bases at V and 8 bases at J, with 12 bases in the middle. Germline V gene sequence: CDR1 SQVTM, CDR2 ANQGSEA. The CDR3 DNA follows: TGCAGCGTTGACCCCGGGACAAGTACGCAGTATTTT. It is translated as CSVDPGTSTQYF.

The chain is built from TRBV4-2 and TRBJ2-3; TRBD2 matches 8 bases. The CDR3 is 19 residues long. V shed 1 base and J 4 bases; nucleotides not matched to a gene: 16. The germline V gene encodes CDR1 LGHNA and CDR2 YNFKEQ. The DNA of the CDR3 is TGTGCCAGCAGCCAAGCCCCGGGGGGACTAGGGCCGTCGCCAGATACGCAGTATTTT. Its translation: CASSQAPGGLGPSPDTQYF.

The gene calls are TRBV19 and TRBJ2-1, with 7 bases lining up with TRBD2. The CDR3 runs to 17 residues. Germline V gene lookup returns CDR1 LNHDA and CDR2 SQIVND (reference sequence). Trimming took 5 bases from V and 0 from J; bases not matched to a gene: 10. The CDR3 bases are TGTGCCAGTAGTCGGGAGCGGGGTCTCAACTCCTACAATGAGCAGTTCTTC. As protein: CASSRERGLNSYNEQFF.